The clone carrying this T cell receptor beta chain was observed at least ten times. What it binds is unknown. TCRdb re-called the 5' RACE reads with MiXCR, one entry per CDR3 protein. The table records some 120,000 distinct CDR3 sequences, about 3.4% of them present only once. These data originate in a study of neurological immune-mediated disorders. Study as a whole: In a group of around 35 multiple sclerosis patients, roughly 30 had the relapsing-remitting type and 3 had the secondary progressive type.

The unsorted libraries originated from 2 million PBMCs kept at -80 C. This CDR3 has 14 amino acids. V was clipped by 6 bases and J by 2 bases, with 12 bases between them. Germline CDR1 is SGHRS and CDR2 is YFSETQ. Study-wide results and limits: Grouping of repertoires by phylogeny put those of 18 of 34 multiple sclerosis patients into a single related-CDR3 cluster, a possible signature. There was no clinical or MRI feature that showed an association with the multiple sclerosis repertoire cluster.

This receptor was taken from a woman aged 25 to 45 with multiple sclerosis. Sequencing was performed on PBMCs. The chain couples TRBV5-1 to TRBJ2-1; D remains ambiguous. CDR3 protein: CASKEDPPYNEQFF. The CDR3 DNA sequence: TGCGCCAGCAAAGAGGATCCTCCCTACAATGAGCAGTTCTTC.